Listed here are 26 T cell receptor beta chains from one sample, sequenced in a study of radiation and T cells in renal cell carcinoma. The time point here: blood 4 weeks post-SBRT, at nephrectomy. The treatment is: 15 Gy SBRT to primary tumor, nephrectomy 4 weeks later. Sequencing used immunoSEQ multiplex PCR; TCRdb keeps in-frame clones, though not all of them. Of about 140,000 clones listed, roughly 90% were seen once; the top ten hold around a sixth. Material: blood, obtained from a patient whose treatment included radiotherapy and nephrectomy. The receptor set was obtained from a woman aged 45-65 years with renal cell carcinoma.

The CDR3 here is CAGRAGGNNEQFF. The CDR3 bases are TGTGCCGGGCGCGCGGGGGGAAACAATGAGCAGTTCTTC. V is TRBV28 and J is TRBJ2-1, with TRBD2 matching over 8 bases. The CDR3 contains 13 residues. Losses at the gene ends were 11 bases for V and 5 bases for J; bases not matched to a gene: 8. Germline lookup yields CDR1 MDHEN and CDR2 SYDVKM.

The chain's CDR3 is CASTNLWKDRGEQFF. CDR3 DNA: TGTGCCAGTACCAACCTTTGGAAGGACCGCGGTGAGCAGTTCTTC. The chain couples TRBV19 to TRBJ2-1, with no clear D. There are 15 residues in the CDR3. V was pared by 7 bases and J by 9 bases, with 22 bases between. Germline CDR1 LNHDA, CDR2 SQIVND (reference sequence).

J is TRBJ2-2 and V is TRBV4-2, with 8 bases matching TRBD2. The V segment lost 0 bases and the J segment 5 bases; nucleotides outside the gene matches: 5. Germline lookup yields CDR1 LGHNA and CDR2 YNFKEQ. CDR3 length: 16 residues. As DNA, the CDR3 is TGTGCCAGCAGCCAAGAGGGACTAGAGGTTACCGGGGAGCTGTTTTTT. Encoded protein: CASSQEGLEVTGELFF.

A word on this clone: At one end, the junction sequence differs from germline, possibly due to a read error. The chain has TRBV7-2 and TRBJ1-1; a possible D gene is TRBD1 (5 bases). The germline V gene has CDR1 SGHTA and CDR2 FQGNSA. The CDR3 is 11 amino acids. The CDR3 bases are TGTGCCAGCAGGTTAGGGGCTGAAGCTTTCTTT. It encodes CASRLGAEAFF.

V and J are TRBV5-6 and TRBJ1-5; D is possibly TRBD1 (5 bases). There are 12 residues in the CDR3. Germline CDR1 SGHDT, CDR2 YYEEEE. Trimming left V 10 bases short and J 6 bases short, with 14 bases between. CDR3 in DNA: TGTGCCCCCCGAAGGGGTTGTCAGCCCCAGCATTTT. Translated: CAPRRGCQPQHF.

This clone came up once. The chain combines TRBV29-1 with TRBJ2-5; a possible D gene is TRBD2 (6 bases). The CDR3 has 13 residues. V lost 7 bases, J lost 1 base, and 13 bases lay in between. Looked up from germline, CDR1 is SQVTM and CDR2 is ANQGSEA. The CDR3 region is CSAGEGFQETQYF. In nucleotides, the CDR3 is TGCAGCGCGGGAGAGGGTTTCCAAGAGACCCAGTACTTC.

The chain uses TRBV7-2 and TRBJ1-4; D is uncertain. Trimming left V 6 bases short and J 0 bases short, with 11 bases between. Germline V gene sequence: CDR1 SGHTA, CDR2 FQGNSA. CDR3 length: 15 residues. CDR3 sequence (DNA): TGTGCCAGCAGTCACGAGCCTGCAACTAATGAAAAACTGTTTTTT. Translation gives CASSHEPATNEKLFF.

This chain joins TRBV5-1 and TRBJ2-5; TRBD2 aligns across 9 bases. CDR1 and CDR2 from the germline V gene are SGHRS and YFSETQ. With V trimmed by 0 bases and J by 3 bases, 6 bases remained unmatched. The CDR3 has 16 residues. Here the CDR3 reads CASSLGASGVEETQYF. CDR3 DNA: TGCGCCAGCAGCTTGGGGGCTAGCGGGGTTGAAGAGACCCAGTACTTC. Supplemented by reference TRBV5-1 and TRBJ2-5, the full variable domain reads KAGVTQTPRYLIKTRGQQVTLSCSPISGHRSVSWYQQTPGQGLQFLFEYFSETQRNKGNFPGRFSGRQFSNSRSEMNVSTLELGDSALYLCASSLGASGVEETQYFGPGTRLLVL.

This clone appeared a few times. The chain couples TRBV28 to TRBJ2-7, with D maybe TRBD2 (5 bases). V was cut by 8 bases and J by 4 bases, with 12 bases left in between. The CDR3 spans 12 residues. Germline V gene data show CDR1 as MDHEN and CDR2 as SYDVKM. For the CDR3, the DNA is TGTGCCAGCGCGGCTTCGGGGTACGAGCAGTACTTC. Translating gives CASAASGYEQYF. The full variable domain, rest sourced from reference TRBV28 and TRBJ2-7, is DVKVTQSSRYLVKRTGEKVFLECVQDMDHENMFWYRQDPGLGLRLIYFSYDVKMKEKGDIPEGYSVSREKKERFSLILESASTNQTSMYLCASAASGYEQYFGPGTRLTVT.

The gene calls are TRBV18 and TRBJ2-7; D uncertain. Germline V gene data show CDR1 as KGHSH and CDR2 as LQKENI. Trimming pared 2 bases from V and 3 bases from J, leaving 20 bases between. This CDR3 is 17 amino acids long. In nucleotides, the CDR3 is TGTGCCAGCTCACCATACGTCCCCAGCGTGACCTTCTACGAGCAGTACTTC. Translation gives CASSPYVPSVTFYEQYF.

The chain carries TRBV7-2 and TRBJ2-7, with D unclear. V lost 5 bases and J 4 bases, leaving 12 bases between the germline ends. In germline, CDR1 is SGHTA, CDR2 FQGNSA. The CDR3 has 13 amino acids. CDR3 nucleotide sequence: TGTGCCAGCAGCACCAACCCAGAGTACGAGCAGTACTTC. Protein product: CASSTNPEYEQYF.

This CDR3 is CASHPPGNYGYTF. The DNA for the CDR3 is TGTGCCAGTCATCCCCCAGGCAACTATGGCTACACCTTC. The chain employs TRBV19 and TRBJ1-2; D call uncertain. The CDR3 loop spans 13 amino acids. Trimming took off 8 bases at V and 2 bases at J, with 12 bases between the two ends. The germline V gene encodes CDR1 LNHDA and CDR2 SQIVND (reference sequence).

The chain carries TRBV6-5 and TRBJ1-1; D call uncertain. CDR3 length: 11 residues. With 0 bases removed from V and 11 bases from J, the gap between germline ends came to 7 bases. Per the germline V gene, CDR1 is MNHEY and CDR2 is SVGAGI. The CDR3 reads CASSYSSRAFF. The CDR3 DNA reads as TGTGCCAGCAGTTACTCCTCCCGGGCTTTCTTT.

V and J are TRBV5-1 and TRBJ2-1; tentative D call: TRBD1 (5 bases). Per germline, CDR1 SGHRS and CDR2 YFSETQ. The V and J ends lost 1 base and 6 bases respectively, with 11 bases between them. The CDR3 extends over 14 amino acids. Here the CDR3 reads CASSLLPRGNEQFF. CDR3 nucleotide sequence: TGCGCCAGCAGCTTGCTCCCTAGGGGCAATGAGCAGTTCTTC.

The gene calls are TRBV5-4 and TRBJ2-2, with D possibly being TRBD1 or TRBD2 (6 bases each). Trimming removed 2 bases at V and 7 bases at J, with 12 bases between. This CDR3 region has 14 residues. Germline values: CDR1 SGHNT, CDR2 YYREEE (reference sequence). The DNA for the CDR3 is TGTGCCAGCAGCTTAGGGGGGCGGGACGGGGAGCTGTTTTTT. Its translation: CASSLGGRDGELFF.

This clone was seen a few times. The chain recombines TRBV30 with TRBJ1-5; no reliable D call. The CDR3 totals 12 residues. Germline V lookup: CDR1 GTSNPN, CDR2 SVGIG (reference sequence). V was pared by 4 bases and J by 6 bases, with 10 bases between. This chain's CDR3 is CAWKKRIQPQHF. In nucleotides, the CDR3 is TGTGCCTGGAAGAAGAGAATTCAGCCCCAGCATTTT.

The chain couples TRBV7-9 to TRBJ2-1; TRBD2 aligns across 10 bases. The V segment lost 5 bases and the J segment 3 bases; nucleotides outside the gene matches: 7. Germline V gene lookup returns CDR1 SEHNR and CDR2 FQNEAQ (reference sequence). This CDR3 has 16 amino acids. The CDR3 loop reads CASSPLGTSDYNEQFF. CDR3 DNA: TGTGCCAGCAGCCCGCTAGGGACTAGCGACTACAATGAGCAGTTCTTC. Full variable domain (rest looked up from reference TRBV7-9 and TRBJ2-1): DTGVSQNPRHKITKRGQNVTFRCDPISEHNRLYWYRQTLGQGPEFLTYFQNEAQLEKSRLLSDRFSAERPKGSFSTLEIQRTEQGDSAMYLCASSPLGTSDYNEQFFGPGTRLTVL.

The J gene is TRBJ1-1, the V gene TRBV7-9; weak D call: TRBD1 (5 bases). Germline V gene data show CDR1 as SEHNR and CDR2 as FQNEAQ (reference sequence). Trimming pared 1 base from V and 6 bases from J, leaving 9 bases between. The CDR3 extends over 13 amino acids. CDR3 sequence (DNA): TGTGCCAGCAGCTTAGAAATAGGGGCTGAAGCTTTCTTT. Protein: CASSLEIGAEAFF.

The chain has TRBV25-1 and TRBJ2-1; D gene ambiguous. The germline V gene has CDR1 MGHDK and CDR2 SYGVNS. Trimming cost V 1 base and J 0 bases, with 10 bases left between them. The CDR3 spans 16 residues. The CDR3 region is CASSEFTGLSYNEQFF. The CDR3 nucleotides read TGTGCCAGCAGTGAATTTACGGGCCTCTCCTACAATGAGCAGTTCTTC.

The chain carries TRBV10-2 and TRBJ2-7, with 11 positions matching TRBD2. V lost 7 bases, J lost 2 bases, and 10 bases stayed unmatched. Germline V gives CDR1 WSHSY, CDR2 SAAADI. CDR3 length equals 16 residues. The DNA for the CDR3 is TGCGCCAGCACCGCCGGACTAGCGGGCCCGCCCTACGAGCAGTACTTC. Protein: CASTAGLAGPPYEQYF.

The CDR3 coding sequence is TGTGCCAGCAATACAGGGGCTAACTACAATGAGCAGTTCTTC. This translates into CASNTGANYNEQFF. The rearrangement uses TRBV6-1 and TRBJ2-1; 7 nucleotides line up with TRBD1. CDR1 and CDR2 (germline): MNHNS, SASEGT. V lost 7 bases, J lost 3 bases, and 6 bases stayed unmatched. This CDR3 has 14 residues.

The chain recombines TRBV5-6 with TRBJ2-3; 10 nucleotides agree with TRBD2. V lost 4 bases and J lost 5; bases outside the gene matches: 7. The CDR3 consists of 15 residues. Germline V CDR1 and CDR2: SGHDT, YYEEEE. The CDR3 reads CASSQRGGLGDTQYF. The CDR3 bases are TGTGCCAGCAGCCAGCGGGGGGGCCTCGGAGATACGCAGTATTTT.

J is TRBJ1-2 and V is TRBV6-5; TRBD1 matches at 8 bases. The germline gives CDR1 MNHEY, CDR2 SVGAGI. V lost 6 bases to trimming and J lost 7 bases; unmatched junction nucleotides: 10. This CDR3 is built from 14 residues. The CDR3 protein is CASSTPGGAGGYTF. For the CDR3, the DNA is TGTGCCAGCAGCACTCCAGGGGGCGCAGGTGGCTACACCTTC.

This chain links TRBV28 with TRBJ2-7; D may be TRBD1 or TRBD2 (6 bases each). CDR1 MDHEN and CDR2 SYDVKM come from the germline V gene. The V gene lost 3 bases and the J gene lost 0 bases, with 21 bases spanning the gap. The CDR3 is made up of 18 amino acids. CDR3 loop: CASSLGGFGQRFSYEQYF. The CDR3 DNA sequence: TGTGCCAGCAGTTTGGGGGGATTCGGACAGAGATTCTCCTACGAGCAGTACTTC.

The chain combines TRBV6-5 with TRBJ1-1; D is unclear. From germline, CDR1 is MNHEY and CDR2 SVGAGI. The CDR3 extends over 10 amino acids. CDR3 nucleotides: TGTTGCAGCGGGGACACTGAAGCTTTCTTT. This translates into CCSGDTEAFF.

This chain joins TRBV6-5 and TRBJ1-1; a weak D match, TRBD1 (5 bases). V was clipped by 5 bases and J by 7 bases, with 11 bases between them. The CDR3 loop spans 12 amino acids. CDR1 is MNHEY, CDR2 SVGAGI, per germline. The CDR3 coding sequence is TGTGCCAGCAGTCCTGGGGGAATTGAAGCTTTCTTT. This gives the protein CASSPGGIEAFF.